This T cell receptor (beta chain) was identified during a study of cytomegalovirus exposure and HLA in healthy donors. Study context: The Caucasian-associated ancestry cluster contained 81% of the 398 genotyped donors.

There are a few counts of this clone. Its antigen is unknown. Germline-derived CDR1 and CDR2 are SGHTA and FQGTGA. The CDR3 is made up of 13 amino acids. Trimming took 3 bases from V and 5 from J, leaving 5 bases between them. The PCR contained 60 Vbeta and 13 Jbeta primers. The table came from immunoSEQ multiplex PCR; TCRdb's copy has only in-frame clones and leaves some out. The sample carries approximately 150,000 clones, around 74% recorded once. Findings and limits, study-wide: Across HLA loci, a later analysis found differing TCR association rates, with DRB1 most and HLA-C fewest. Roughly uniform depth of sequencing across donors was assumed in presence/absence analyses. Later on, a genetic analysis was performed. It linked a missense variant in DCLRE1C with V- and J-gene trimming of TCR beta.

The chain uses TRBV7-3 and TRBJ1-6; no reliable D call. Sequenced material: PBMCs. This receptor was identified in a female donor in good health and CMV-seronegative. The CDR3 loop reads CASSLQDNSPLHF. The CDR3 region has the DNA TGTGCCAGCAGCTTGCAGGATAATTCACCCCTCCACTTT.